The subject of this entry is one T cell receptor (beta chain). As yet, its antigen is unknown. Germline V gene sequence: CDR1 MGHDK, CDR2 SYGVNS. V was shortened by 4 bases and J by 1 base, with 8 bases between the two germline ends. CDR3 length equals 13 residues. cDNA synthesis used the whole RNA isolate, giving expressed TCRB sequences. The assay was immunoSEQ multiplex PCR, and TCRdb's table has in-frame clones only and misses some. The data hold a few hundred thousand clones, with approximately 16% observed a single time. The record originates from a study of beta chain features in type 1 diabetes. Whole-study findings and limits: Type 1 diabetes patients had TCRB CDR3s that were shorter (moderately but significantly so) in all four CD4+ subsets. Within patients, naive, central memory and Treg TCRB repertoires seemed more similar than within healthy donors.

Material: naive CD4+ T cells from blood. The sequence was collected from a man younger than 45 with type 1 diabetes. This sequence joins TRBV25-1 and TRBJ2-7; D unresolved. The CDR3 loop reads CASSGSPSYEQYF. The CDR3 DNA is TGTGCCAGCAGTGGGTCCCCGTCCTACGAGCAGTACTTC.